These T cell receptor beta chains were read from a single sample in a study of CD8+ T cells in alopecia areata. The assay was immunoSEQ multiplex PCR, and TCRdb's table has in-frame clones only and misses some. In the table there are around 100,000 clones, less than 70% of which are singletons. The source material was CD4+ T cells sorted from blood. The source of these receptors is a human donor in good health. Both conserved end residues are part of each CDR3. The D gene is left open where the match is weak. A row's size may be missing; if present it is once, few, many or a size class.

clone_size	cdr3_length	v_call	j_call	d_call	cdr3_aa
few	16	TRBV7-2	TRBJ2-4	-	CASSLQGILAKNIQYF
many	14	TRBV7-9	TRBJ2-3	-	CASSLMKGADTQYF
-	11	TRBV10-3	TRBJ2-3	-	CAISETDTQYF
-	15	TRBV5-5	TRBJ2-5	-	CASSLKSGIQETQYF
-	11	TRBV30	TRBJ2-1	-	CAWTQNRGQFF
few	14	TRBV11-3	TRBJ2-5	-	CASSRAGAQETQYF
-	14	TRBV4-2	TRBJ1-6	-	CASSHGGLNSPLHF
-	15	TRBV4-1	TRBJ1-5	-	CASSQDGRGRQPQHF
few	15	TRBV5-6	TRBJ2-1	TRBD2	CASSLGVLAGNEQFF
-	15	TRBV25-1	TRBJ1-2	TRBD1	CASSESGDRNYGYTF
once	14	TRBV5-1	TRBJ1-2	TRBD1	CASSPDRGVYGYTF
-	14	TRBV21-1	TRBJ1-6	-	CASEEDGDNSPLHF
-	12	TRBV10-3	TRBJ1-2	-	CASSSQNYGYTF
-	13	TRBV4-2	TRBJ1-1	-	CASSQDSGAQAFF
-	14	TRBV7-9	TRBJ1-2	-	CASSPPTRGGAYTF